Listed below are T cell receptor beta chains from one sample, sequenced in a study of post-analysis software for immune sequencing data. TCRdb ran MiXCR on the PCR reads and lists one entry per CDR3 protein. The sample consists of about 820,000 distinct CDR3 sequences, about 50% of them appearing once. The specimen sequenced was blood. The receptors were gathered from a girl aged 5-17 years with multiple sclerosis. Both conserved end residues are part of each CDR3. D genes are given only for firm matches. A clone size is listed for some rows: how often the clone was seen (once, few, many), or a class if it is expanded.

clone_size: once; j_call: TRBJ2-5; d_call: .; v_call: TRBV18; cdr3_nt: TGTGCCAGCTCACCACCGATTCCGGGAGAAGAGACCCAGTACTTC; cdr3_aa: CASSPPIPGEETQYF
clone_size: few; j_call: TRBJ2-5; d_call: .; v_call: TRBV29-1; cdr3_nt: TGCAGCGTTGCTCGCACCGGGGCCAGCCAAGAGACCCAGTACTTC; cdr3_aa: CSVARTGASQETQYF
clone_size: .; j_call: TRBJ1-6; d_call: TRBD1; v_call: TRBV5-1; cdr3_nt: TGCGCCAGCAGCTCGGAGGGGGCGAGTAGGTCACCCCTCCACTTT; cdr3_aa: CASSSEGASRSPLHF
clone_size: few; j_call: TRBJ1-2; d_call: TRBD1; v_call: TRBV20-1; cdr3_nt: TGCAGTGCTAGAGATAACAGGGGGGATTATGGCTACACCTTC; cdr3_aa: CSARDNRGDYGYTF
clone_size: .; j_call: TRBJ1-4; d_call: TRBD1; v_call: TRBV12-3/TRBV12-4; cdr3_nt: TGTGCCAGCACCAGGGACAGGGGGCCAAATGAAAAACTGTTTTTT; cdr3_aa: CASTRDRGPNEKLFF
clone_size: few; j_call: TRBJ1-1; d_call: TRBD1; v_call: TRBV20-1; cdr3_nt: TGCAGTGCTTCCAGGGGGCGCGGGGCTGAAGCTTTCTTT; cdr3_aa: CSASRGRGAEAFF
clone_size: .; j_call: TRBJ1-2; d_call: .; v_call: TRBV5-1; cdr3_nt: TGCGCCAGCAGCGGTGGACAGTCGAACTATGGCTACACCTTC; cdr3_aa: CASSGGQSNYGYTF
clone_size: .; j_call: TRBJ1-2; d_call: TRBD1; v_call: TRBV7-2; cdr3_nt: TGTGCCAGCAGCCAAGAAACAGGGGTGAACTATGGCTACACCTTC; cdr3_aa: CASSQETGVNYGYTF
clone_size: few; j_call: TRBJ2-3; d_call: TRBD1; v_call: TRBV10-3; cdr3_nt: TGTGCCATCAGTGATGCCGGGACAGGGGTAGATACGCAGTATTTT; cdr3_aa: CAISDAGTGVDTQYF
clone_size: once; j_call: TRBJ1-4; d_call: .; v_call: TRBV20-1; cdr3_nt: TGCAGTGCTAGAGCCCGGGGGGCGGTTTCAACTGGAGGAAAACTGTTTTTT; cdr3_aa: CSARARGAVSTGGKLFF